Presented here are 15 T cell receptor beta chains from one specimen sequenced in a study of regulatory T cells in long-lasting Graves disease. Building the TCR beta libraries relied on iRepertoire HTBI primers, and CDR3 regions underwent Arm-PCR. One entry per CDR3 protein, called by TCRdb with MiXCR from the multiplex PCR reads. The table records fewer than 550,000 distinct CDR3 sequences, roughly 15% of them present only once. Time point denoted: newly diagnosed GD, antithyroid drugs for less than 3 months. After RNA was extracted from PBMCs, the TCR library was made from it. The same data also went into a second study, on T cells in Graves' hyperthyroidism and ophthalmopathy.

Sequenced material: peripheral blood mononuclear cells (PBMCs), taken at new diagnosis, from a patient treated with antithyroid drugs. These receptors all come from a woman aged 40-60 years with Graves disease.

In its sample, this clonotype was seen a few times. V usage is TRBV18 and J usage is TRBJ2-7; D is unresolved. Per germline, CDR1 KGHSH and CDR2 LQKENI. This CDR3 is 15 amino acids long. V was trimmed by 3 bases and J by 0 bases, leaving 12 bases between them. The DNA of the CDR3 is TGTGCCAGCTCACCCCCAGGTAGGGCCTCCTACGAGCAGTACTTC. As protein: CASSPPGRASYEQYF.

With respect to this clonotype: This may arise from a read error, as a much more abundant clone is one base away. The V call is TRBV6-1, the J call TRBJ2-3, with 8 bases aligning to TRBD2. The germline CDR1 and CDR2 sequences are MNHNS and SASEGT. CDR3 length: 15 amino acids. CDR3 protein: CVSSARGGGTDTQYF. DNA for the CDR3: TGTGTCAGCAGTGCTCGGGGGGGGGGCACAGATACGCAGTATTTT.

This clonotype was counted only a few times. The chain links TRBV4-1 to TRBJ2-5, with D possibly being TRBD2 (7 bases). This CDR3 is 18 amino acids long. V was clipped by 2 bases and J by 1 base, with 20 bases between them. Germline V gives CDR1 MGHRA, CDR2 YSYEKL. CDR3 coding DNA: TGCGCCAGCAGCCAATTCTACCGGGGGGCCTTCTCCCAAGAGACCCAGTACTTC. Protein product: CASSQFYRGAFSQETQYF.

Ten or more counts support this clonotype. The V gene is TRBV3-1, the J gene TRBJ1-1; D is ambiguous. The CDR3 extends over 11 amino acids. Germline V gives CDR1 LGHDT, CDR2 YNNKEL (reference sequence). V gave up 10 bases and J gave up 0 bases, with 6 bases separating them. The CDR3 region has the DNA TGTGCCACCCGCTTGAACACTGAAGCTTTCTTT. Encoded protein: CATRLNTEAFF.

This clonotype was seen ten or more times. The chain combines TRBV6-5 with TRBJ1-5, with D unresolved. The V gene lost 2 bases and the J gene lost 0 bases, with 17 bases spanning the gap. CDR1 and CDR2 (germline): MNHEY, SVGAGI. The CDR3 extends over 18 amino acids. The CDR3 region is CASSYPGPTVYSNQPQHF. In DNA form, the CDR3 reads TGTGCCAGCAGTTACCCTGGACCTACGGTATATAGCAATCAGCCCCAGCATTTT.

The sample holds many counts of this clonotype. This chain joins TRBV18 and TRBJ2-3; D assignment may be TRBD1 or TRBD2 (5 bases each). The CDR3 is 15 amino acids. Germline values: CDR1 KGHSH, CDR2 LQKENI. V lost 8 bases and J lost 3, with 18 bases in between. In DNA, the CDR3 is TGTGCCAGCAGCTTAGCTGGGGGTTTTACAGATACGCAGTATTTT. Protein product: CASSLAGGFTDTQYF.

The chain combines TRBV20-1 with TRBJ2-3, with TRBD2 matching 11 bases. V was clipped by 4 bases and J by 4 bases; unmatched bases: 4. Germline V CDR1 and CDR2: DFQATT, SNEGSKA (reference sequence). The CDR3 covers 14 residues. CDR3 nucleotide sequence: TGCAGTGCTACTCTAGCGGGGGGTGCAGATACGCAGTATTTT. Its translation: CSATLAGGADTQYF.

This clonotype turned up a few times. CDR3 sequence: CASTPGQGYPPLHF. CDR3 nucleotide sequence: TGTGCCAGTACTCCGGGACAGGGGTATCCACCCCTCCACTTT. J is TRBJ1-6 and V is TRBV6-2 or TRBV6-3; TRBD1 matches 10 bases. J was trimmed by 11 bases and V by 9 bases; bases with no gene match: 10. This CDR3 has 14 amino acids. CDR1 is MNHEY, CDR2 SVGEGT, per germline.

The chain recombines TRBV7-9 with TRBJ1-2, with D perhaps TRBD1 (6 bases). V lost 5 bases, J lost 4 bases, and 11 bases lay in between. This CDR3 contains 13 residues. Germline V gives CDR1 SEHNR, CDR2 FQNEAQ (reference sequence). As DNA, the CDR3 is TGTGCCAGCAGCCCGGACAGTTCCTATGGCTACACCTTC. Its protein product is CASSPDSSYGYTF.

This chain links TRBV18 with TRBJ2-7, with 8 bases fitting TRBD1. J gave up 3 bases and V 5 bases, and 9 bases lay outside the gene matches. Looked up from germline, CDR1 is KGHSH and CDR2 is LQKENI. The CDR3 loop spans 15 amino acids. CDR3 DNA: TGTGCCAGCTCATCCACTGGACAGGGAAACTACGAGCAGTACTTC. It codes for CASSSTGQGNYEQYF.

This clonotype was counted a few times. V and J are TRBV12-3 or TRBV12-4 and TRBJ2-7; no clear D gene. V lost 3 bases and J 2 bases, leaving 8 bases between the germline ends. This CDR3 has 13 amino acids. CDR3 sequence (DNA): TGTGCCAGCAGTTTCGGCTACCCCTACGAGCAGTACTTC. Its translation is CASSFGYPYEQYF.

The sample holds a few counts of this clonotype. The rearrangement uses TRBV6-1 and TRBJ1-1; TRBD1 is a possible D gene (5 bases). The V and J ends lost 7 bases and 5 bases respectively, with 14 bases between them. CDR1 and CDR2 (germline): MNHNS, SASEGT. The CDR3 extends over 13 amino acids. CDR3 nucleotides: TGTGCCAGCACCATTCAGGGTTCGACTGAAGCTTTCTTT. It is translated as CASTIQGSTEAFF.

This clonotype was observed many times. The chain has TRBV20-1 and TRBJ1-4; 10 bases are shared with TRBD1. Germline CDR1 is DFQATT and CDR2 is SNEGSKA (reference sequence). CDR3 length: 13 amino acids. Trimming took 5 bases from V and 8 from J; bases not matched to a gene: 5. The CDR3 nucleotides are TGCAGTGCTTCCGGGACAGGGGAGGAAAAACTGTTTTTT. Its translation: CSASGTGEEKLFF.

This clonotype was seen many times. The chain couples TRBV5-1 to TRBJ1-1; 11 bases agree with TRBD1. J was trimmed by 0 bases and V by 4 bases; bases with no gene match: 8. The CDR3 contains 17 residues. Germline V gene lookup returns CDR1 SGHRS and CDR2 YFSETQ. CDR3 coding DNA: TGCGCCAGCAGCATCGGGACAGGGGGTTGGATGAACACTGAAGCTTTCTTT. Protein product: CASSIGTGGWMNTEAFF.

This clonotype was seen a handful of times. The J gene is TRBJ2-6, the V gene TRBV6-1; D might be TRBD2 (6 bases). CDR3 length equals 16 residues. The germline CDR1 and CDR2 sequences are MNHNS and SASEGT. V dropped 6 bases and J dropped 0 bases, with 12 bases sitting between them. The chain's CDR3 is CASSHGGASGANVLTF. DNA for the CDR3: TGTGCCAGCAGCCACGGGGGAGCCTCTGGGGCCAACGTCCTGACTTTC.